This is a list of T cell receptor beta chains from one sample in a study of blood T cell repertoires in COVID-19. Using immunoSEQ multiplex PCR, the repertoire was profiled, and TCRdb retains in-frame clones only, with some absent. Here the sample spans under 250,000 clones, approximately 85% being singletons. The sequenced sample consisted of peripheral blood. These receptors were obtained from a woman aged 70-85 years with COVID-19, enrolled during active disease. Each CDR3 is given with its conserved first and last residue. The D gene is left open where the match is weak.

CDR3aa: CASRSTGSTEAFF; d_gene: .; v_gene: TRBV2; j_gene: TRBJ1-1
CDR3aa: CATDGTLYGYTF; d_gene: .; v_gene: TRBV21-1; j_gene: TRBJ1-2
CDR3aa: CASSQAHRGGSSSYNEQFF; d_gene: TRBD2; v_gene: TRBV4-2; j_gene: TRBJ2-1
CDR3aa: CASSQIDRGRWGKETQYF; d_gene: TRBD1; v_gene: TRBV5-1; j_gene: TRBJ2-5
CDR3aa: CASSLGGPGSYEQYF; d_gene: .; v_gene: TRBV5-1; j_gene: TRBJ2-7
CDR3aa: CASSVGTGGTFSGNTIYF; d_gene: TRBD1; v_gene: TRBV9; j_gene: TRBJ1-3
CDR3aa: CASSGGLADNEQFF; d_gene: TRBD2; v_gene: TRBV5-1; j_gene: TRBJ2-1
CDR3aa: CATSDNGQGNNEQYF; d_gene: TRBD1; v_gene: TRBV24-1; j_gene: TRBJ2-7
CDR3aa: CASSPRPRTGDGANVLTF; d_gene: TRBD1; v_gene: TRBV19; j_gene: TRBJ2-6
CDR3aa: CASSPAVGITGNTIYF; d_gene: .; v_gene: TRBV6-2/TRBV6-3; j_gene: TRBJ1-3
CDR3aa: CAWSPIPTRGYTF; d_gene: .; v_gene: TRBV30; j_gene: TRBJ1-2
CDR3aa: CASSLELGESPLHF; d_gene: .; v_gene: TRBV7-9; j_gene: TRBJ1-6
CDR3aa: CASSLQVAYEQYF; d_gene: .; v_gene: TRBV6-5; j_gene: TRBJ2-7
CDR3aa: CASKASGRAGETQYF; d_gene: TRBD2; v_gene: TRBV5-4; j_gene: TRBJ2-5
CDR3aa: CASSSRDRGTDTQYF; d_gene: TRBD1; v_gene: TRBV7-2; j_gene: TRBJ2-3
CDR3aa: CASSFHAGSQETQYF; d_gene: .; v_gene: TRBV11-2; j_gene: TRBJ2-5
CDR3aa: CASSPRGEYEQYF; d_gene: .; v_gene: TRBV5-1; j_gene: TRBJ2-7
CDR3aa: CASSATGGMAGELFF; d_gene: TRBD1; v_gene: TRBV5-1; j_gene: TRBJ2-2
CDR3aa: CASSLGRAETQYF; d_gene: .; v_gene: TRBV5-4; j_gene: TRBJ2-5
CDR3aa: CASRGTSGRPDTQYF; d_gene: TRBD2; v_gene: TRBV19; j_gene: TRBJ2-3
CDR3aa: CASSSQTGFSGYTF; d_gene: TRBD1; v_gene: TRBV7-2; j_gene: TRBJ1-2
CDR3aa: CASSASTGQIGEQFF; d_gene: .; v_gene: TRBV6-2/TRBV6-3; j_gene: TRBJ2-1
CDR3aa: CASSIATGDFAEKLFF; d_gene: TRBD1; v_gene: TRBV19; j_gene: TRBJ1-4
CDR3aa: CASGTGVLNTEAFF; d_gene: TRBD1; v_gene: TRBV19; j_gene: TRBJ1-1
CDR3aa: CASSRLDRGQGYTF; d_gene: TRBD1; v_gene: TRBV14; j_gene: TRBJ1-2
CDR3aa: CASSDSSDRGYSTEAFF; d_gene: TRBD1; v_gene: TRBV6-4; j_gene: TRBJ1-1
CDR3aa: CASLGTYWEQYF; d_gene: .; v_gene: TRBV6-5; j_gene: TRBJ2-7
CDR3aa: CASSRGENYEQYF; d_gene: .; v_gene: TRBV27; j_gene: TRBJ2-7
CDR3aa: CASSLASGRAYNEQFF; d_gene: TRBD2; v_gene: TRBV7-2; j_gene: TRBJ2-1